The 2 T cell receptor beta chains listed next were all sequenced from one sample in a study of blood T cells in healthy people across ages. Combining a sample-barcoded 5' primer with a J-beta primer mix, a second PCR ran for 7 to 11 cycles. TCRdb passed the 5' RACE reads through MiXCR, listing each CDR3 protein once. The sample shows roughly 800,000 distinct CDR3 sequences, 58% of them seen only once. Sequenced input: blood. All receptors come from a young man in good health.

The DNA of the CDR3 is TGCAGCGTTGAAGACCGACAGGCGATCTATGGCTACACCTTC. Its protein product is CSVEDRQAIYGYTF. J is TRBJ1-2 and V is TRBV29-1; D perhaps matches TRBD1 (6 bases). The germline V and J ends were trimmed by 0 bases and 4 bases, with 12 bases remaining between them. The germline gives CDR1 SQVTM, CDR2 ANQGSEA. This CDR3 contains 14 residues.

This chain connects TRBV6-2 or TRBV6-3 to TRBJ2-5, with TRBD2 as a possible D gene (6 bases). The CDR3 is 14 residues long. Germline values: CDR1 MNHEY, CDR2 SVGEGT. Trimming removed 5 bases at V and 4 bases at J, with 14 bases between. The CDR3 loop is CASSPHQGGETQYF. The CDR3 coding sequence is TGTGCCAGCAGTCCTCACCAGGGAGGAGAGACCCAGTACTTC.